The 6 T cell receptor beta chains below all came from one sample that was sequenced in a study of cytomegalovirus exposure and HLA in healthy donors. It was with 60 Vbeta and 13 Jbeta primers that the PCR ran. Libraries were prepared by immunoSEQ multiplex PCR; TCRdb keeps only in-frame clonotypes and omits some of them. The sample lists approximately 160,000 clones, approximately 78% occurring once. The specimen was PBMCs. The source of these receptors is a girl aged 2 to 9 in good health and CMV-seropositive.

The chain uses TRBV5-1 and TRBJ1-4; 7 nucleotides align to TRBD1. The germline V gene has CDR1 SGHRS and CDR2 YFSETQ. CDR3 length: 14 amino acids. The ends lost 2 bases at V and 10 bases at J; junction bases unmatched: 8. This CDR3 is CASSFQGDAAKLFF. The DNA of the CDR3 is TGCGCCAGCAGCTTCCAGGGGGATGCTGCAAAACTGTTTTTT.

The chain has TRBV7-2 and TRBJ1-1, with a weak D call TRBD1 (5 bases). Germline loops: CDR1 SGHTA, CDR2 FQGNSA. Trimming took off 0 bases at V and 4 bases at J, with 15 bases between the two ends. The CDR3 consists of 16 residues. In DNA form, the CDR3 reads TGTGCCAGCAGCTTAGCAGGGGTAGGCTCTACCACTGAAGCTTTCTTT. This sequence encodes CASSLAGVGSTTEAFF.

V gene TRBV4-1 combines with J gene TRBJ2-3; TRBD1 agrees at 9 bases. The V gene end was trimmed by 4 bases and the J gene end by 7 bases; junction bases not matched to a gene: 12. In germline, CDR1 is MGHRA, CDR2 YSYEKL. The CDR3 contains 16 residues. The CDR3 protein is CASSRVATGGRNTQYF. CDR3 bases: TGCGCCAGCAGCCGAGTAGCGACAGGGGGTAGGAATACGCAGTATTTT.

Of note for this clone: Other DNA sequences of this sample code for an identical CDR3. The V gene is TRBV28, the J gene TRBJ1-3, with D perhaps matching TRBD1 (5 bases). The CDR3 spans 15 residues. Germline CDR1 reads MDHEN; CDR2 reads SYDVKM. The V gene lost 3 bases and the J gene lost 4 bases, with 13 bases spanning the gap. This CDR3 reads CASSLIGTAGNTIYF. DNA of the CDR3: TGTGCCAGCAGTTTGATAGGGACTGCAGGAAACACCATATATTTT. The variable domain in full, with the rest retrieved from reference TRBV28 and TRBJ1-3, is DVKVTQSSRYLVKRTGEKVFLECVQDMDHENMFWYRQDPGLGLRLIYFSYDVKMKEKGDIPEGYSVSREKKERFSLILESASTNQTSMYLCASSLIGTAGNTIYFGEGSWLTVV.

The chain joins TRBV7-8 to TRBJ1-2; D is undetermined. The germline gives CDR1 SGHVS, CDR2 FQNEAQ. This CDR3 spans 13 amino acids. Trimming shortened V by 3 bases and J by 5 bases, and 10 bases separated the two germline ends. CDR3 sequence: CASSFRGKYGYTF. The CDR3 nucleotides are TGTGCCAGCAGCTTCAGAGGAAAGTATGGCTACACCTTC.

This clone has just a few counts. The CDR3 nucleotides read TGTGCCAGCAGCCCTTGGACAGACTACAATGAGCAGTTCTTC. This encodes CASSPWTDYNEQFF. The chain is built from TRBV5-8 and TRBJ2-1; D may be TRBD1 (6 bases). Deletions cut 4 bases from V and 3 bases from J, with 11 bases between. The CDR3 is 14 residues long. Germline V gene sequence: CDR1 SGHTS, CDR2 YDEGEE.